These 21 T cell receptor beta chains came from one sample sequenced in a study of cytomegalovirus exposure and HLA in healthy donors. It was with 60 Vbeta and 13 Jbeta primers that the PCR ran. TCRdb's copy holds only in-frame clones and misses some; the assay was immunoSEQ multiplex PCR. The data hold fewer than 65,000 clones, with approximately 75% observed a single time. The sequenced sample consisted of PBMCs. The receptor source for this set is a woman in her forties in good health and CMV-seropositive.

The V call is TRBV5-1, the J call TRBJ1-6; a possible D gene is TRBD1 (6 bases). Germline CDR1 SGHRS, CDR2 YFSETQ. Trimming pared 2 bases from V and 7 bases from J, leaving 19 bases between. This CDR3 region has 17 residues. In nucleotides, the CDR3 is TGCGCCAGCAGCTTACAACAACAGGGTTTTGTCAATTCACCCCTCCACTTT. Translation: CASSLQQQGFVNSPLHF.

As regards this clone: At one end the junction does not follow the germline gene, possibly because of a read error. Other DNA sequences in the same sample also yield this CDR3. This sequence joins TRBV20-1 and TRBJ2-3; D gene unclear. Germline CDR1 reads DFQATT; CDR2 reads SNEGSKA (reference sequence). There are 11 residues in the CDR3. The chain's CDR3 is CSARDRIEQYF. The CDR3 DNA follows: TGCAGTGCTAGAGACAGGATTGAGCAGTATTTC.

The chain employs TRBV7-3 and TRBJ1-1; the match to TRBD1 covers 8 bases. V trimming: 5 bases; J trimming: 2 bases; junction bases outside the gene matches: 4. The germline CDR1 and CDR2 sequences are SGHTA and FQGTGA. This CDR3 is built from 14 residues. The CDR3 loop reads CASSAGQGNTEAFF. CDR3 DNA: TGTGCCAGCAGCGCCGGACAGGGTAACACTGAAGCTTTCTTT.

The rearrangement joins TRBV4-3 to TRBJ2-5, with 7 bases that match TRBD2. The CDR3 covers 13 residues. V shed 4 bases and J 3 bases; nucleotides not matched to a gene: 2. CDR1 and CDR2 (germline): LGHNA, YSLEER. The CDR3 DNA sequence: TGCGCCAGCAGCCGGCGGGAGAAAGAGACCCAGTACTTC. As protein: CASSRREKETQYF.

The V call is TRBV5-1, the J call TRBJ2-2, with D possibly TRBD1 on 7 matching bases. The CDR3 sequence is 16 residues long. Germline CDR1 reads SGHRS; CDR2 reads YFSETQ. V lost 2 bases and J lost 3, with 14 bases in between. The chain's CDR3 is CASSFSSGGHTGELFF. The CDR3 region has the DNA TGCGCCAGCAGCTTTTCTTCAGGGGGGCACACCGGGGAGCTGTTTTTT.

This clone showed up just once. The chain is built from TRBV5-1 and TRBJ2-5; D might be TRBD2 (5 bases). CDR1 and CDR2 from the germline V gene are SGHRS and YFSETQ. The CDR3 covers 12 residues. V was clipped by 6 bases and J by 5 bases, with 11 bases between them. The DNA of the CDR3 is TGCGCCAGCAATGAGGGTTGGGAGACCCAGTACTTC. Residues: CASNEGWETQYF.

This clone was picked up one time. The V and J genes are TRBV9 and TRBJ2-4; tentative D call: TRBD2 (6 bases). CDR3 length: 20 amino acids. V lost 4 bases and J lost 3, with 29 bases in between. The germline V gene has CDR1 SGDLS and CDR2 YYNGEE. CDR3 region: CASSPRRGTWGVEDKNIQYF. In DNA, the CDR3 is TGTGCCAGCAGCCCGCGCAGAGGGACCTGGGGGGTTGAGGACAAAAACATTCAGTACTTC.

The sample holds a few counts of this clone. The rearrangement joins TRBV5-6 to TRBJ1-1; maybe TRBD1 (6 bases). There are 14 residues in the CDR3. Trimming removed 5 bases from V and 3 bases from J, with 14 bases in between. Germline loops: CDR1 SGHDT, CDR2 YYEEEE. The CDR3 DNA is TGTGCCAGCAGACGGGGACATGCGGACACTGAAGCTTTCTTT. Translating gives CASRRGHADTEAFF.

The chain recombines TRBV6-5 with TRBJ1-1; TRBD1 agrees at 7 bases. From germline, CDR1 is MNHEY and CDR2 SVGAGI. The trim removed 6 bases at V and 3 bases at J, leaving 10 bases unmatched. The CDR3 runs to 15 residues. As DNA, the CDR3 is TGTGCCAGCAGGTCTCTAGGGGGCCAGGACACTGAAGCTTTCTTT. It yields the protein CASRSLGGQDTEAFF.

The V gene is TRBV9, the J gene TRBJ2-2; 14 bases agree with TRBD2. The ends lost 0 bases at V and 1 base at J; junction bases unmatched: 2. This CDR3 is 18 amino acids long. The germline gives CDR1 SGDLS, CDR2 YYNGEE. CDR3 sequence reads: CASSVVGLAGGNTGELFF. The CDR3 coding sequence is TGTGCCAGCAGCGTAGTTGGACTAGCGGGGGGGAACACCGGGGAGCTGTTTTTT.

The chain uses TRBV7-9 and TRBJ2-7; D remains ambiguous. The CDR3 covers 12 residues. Germline assignment: CDR1 SEHNR and CDR2 FQNEAQ (reference sequence). Trimming removed 4 bases from V and 2 bases from J, with 6 bases in between. The CDR3 sequence: CASSSQPYEQYF. The CDR3 DNA reads TGTGCCAGCAGCTCACAACCCTACGAGCAGTACTTC.

The table lists this clone with a few counts. J is TRBJ1-3 and V is TRBV30; the D gene is possibly TRBD1 (6 bases). The CDR3 totals 13 residues. In germline, CDR1 is GTSNPN, CDR2 SVGIG (reference sequence). V lost 5 bases to trimming and J lost 1 base, with 9 bases between them. Here the CDR3 reads CAWCQGSGNTIYF. CDR3 nucleotide sequence: TGTGCCTGGTGTCAGGGGTCTGGAAACACCATATATTTT.

This chain joins TRBV6-5 and TRBJ1-4, with unresolved D. Trimming took off 0 bases at V and 4 bases at J, with 6 bases between the two ends. This CDR3 is 14 amino acids long. The germline V gene encodes CDR1 MNHEY and CDR2 SVGAGI. CDR3 DNA: TGTGCCAGCAGTTACTCGGAGTATAATGAAAAACTGTTTTTT. Protein product: CASSYSEYNEKLFF.

The chain has TRBV4-1 and TRBJ2-3, with D possibly being TRBD1 (6 bases). Trimming pared 0 bases from V and 0 bases from J, leaving 7 bases between. The CDR3 spans 15 residues. In germline, CDR1 is MGHRA, CDR2 YSYEKL. CDR3 sequence (DNA): TGCGCCAGCAGCCAAGAGGGGGCGAGCACAGATACGCAGTATTTT. This codes for CASSQEGASTDTQYF.

This rearrangement joins TRBV7-2 to TRBJ2-5; TRBD2 might be the D (6 bases). Trimming removed 2 bases from V and 9 bases from J, with 13 bases in between. Germline V lookup: CDR1 SGHTA, CDR2 FQGNSA. This CDR3 region has 13 residues. Written as DNA, the CDR3 is TGTGCCAGCAGCTTACCTAGCGTGGAAGCCCAGTACTTC. It codes for CASSLPSVEAQYF.

The chain joins TRBV7-9 to TRBJ2-5, with 7 bases that match TRBD1. The V segment lost 5 bases and the J segment 5 bases; nucleotides outside the gene matches: 11. Germline V lookup: CDR1 SEHNR, CDR2 FQNEAQ (reference sequence). This CDR3 comprises 15 residues. The CDR3 here is CASSPSTGIKETQYF. CDR3 DNA sequence: TGTGCCAGCAGCCCGTCGACAGGGATTAAGGAGACCCAGTACTTC.

The chain carries TRBV11-2 and TRBJ2-5; weak D call: TRBD1 (6 bases). The J call is uncertain, as TRBJ2-7 better fits the DNA end. Germline-derived CDR1 and CDR2 are SGHAT and FQNNGV. The CDR3 consists of 18 residues. As DNA, the CDR3 is TGTGCCAGCAGCCCGATAGACAGGCCCAGGGGAATGACCTACGAGCAGTACTTC. Amino acid sequence: CASSPIDRPRGMTYEQYF.

The chain employs TRBV6-6 and TRBJ1-2; the match to TRBD1 covers 7 bases. With V trimmed by 2 bases and J by 0 bases, 6 bases remained unmatched. There are 16 residues in the CDR3. Germline V gives CDR1 MNHNY, CDR2 SVGAGI (reference sequence). CDR3 sequence: CASSYLRTGANYGYTF. The CDR3 DNA follows: TGTGCCAGCAGTTACCTGAGGACAGGAGCTAACTATGGCTACACCTTC.

Only one count was recorded for this clone. The rearrangement joins TRBV27 to TRBJ1-1, with no clear D. The CDR3 extends over 13 amino acids. Germline CDR1 reads MNHEY; CDR2 reads SMNVEV (reference sequence). V was trimmed by 3 bases and J by 4 bases, leaving 9 bases between them. CDR3: CASSFVAGTEAFF. CDR3 nucleotides: TGTGCCAGCAGTTTTGTGGCGGGCACTGAAGCTTTCTTT.

Remarks on this clone: The junction shows a germline mismatch at one end, possibly a read error. The V and J genes are TRBV7-2 and TRBJ2-4; maybe TRBD1 (6 bases). This CDR3 contains 13 residues. Germline CDR1 is SGHTA and CDR2 is FQGNSA. CDR3 protein: CASSLGVQGRPVF. In nucleotides, the CDR3 is TGTGCCAGCAGCTTAGGTGTGCAGGGGCGGCCTGTCTTC.

The chain recombines TRBV18 with TRBJ2-3; a weak D match, TRBD1 (6 bases). V lost 0 bases to trimming and J lost 5 bases, with 9 bases between them. The CDR3 covers 14 residues. Germline V gene sequence: CDR1 KGHSH, CDR2 LQKENI. CDR3 sequence reads: CASSPPGARDTQYF. As DNA, the CDR3 is TGTGCCAGCTCACCACCGGGGGCAAGAGATACGCAGTATTTT.